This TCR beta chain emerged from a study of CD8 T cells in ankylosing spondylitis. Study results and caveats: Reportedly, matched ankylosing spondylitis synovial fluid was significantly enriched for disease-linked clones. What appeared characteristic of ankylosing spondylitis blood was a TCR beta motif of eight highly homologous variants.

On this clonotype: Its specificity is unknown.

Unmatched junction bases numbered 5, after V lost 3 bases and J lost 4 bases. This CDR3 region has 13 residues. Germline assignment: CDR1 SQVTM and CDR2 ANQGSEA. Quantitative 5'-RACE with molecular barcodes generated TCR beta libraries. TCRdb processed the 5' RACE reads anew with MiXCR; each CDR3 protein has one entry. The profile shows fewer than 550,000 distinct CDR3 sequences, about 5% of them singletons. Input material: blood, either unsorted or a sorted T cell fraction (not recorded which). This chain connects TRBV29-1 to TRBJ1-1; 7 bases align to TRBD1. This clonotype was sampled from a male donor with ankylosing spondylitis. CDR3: CSVDPRQGTEAFF. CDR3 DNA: TGCAGCGTTGATCCGAGACAGGGCACTGAAGCTTTCTTT.